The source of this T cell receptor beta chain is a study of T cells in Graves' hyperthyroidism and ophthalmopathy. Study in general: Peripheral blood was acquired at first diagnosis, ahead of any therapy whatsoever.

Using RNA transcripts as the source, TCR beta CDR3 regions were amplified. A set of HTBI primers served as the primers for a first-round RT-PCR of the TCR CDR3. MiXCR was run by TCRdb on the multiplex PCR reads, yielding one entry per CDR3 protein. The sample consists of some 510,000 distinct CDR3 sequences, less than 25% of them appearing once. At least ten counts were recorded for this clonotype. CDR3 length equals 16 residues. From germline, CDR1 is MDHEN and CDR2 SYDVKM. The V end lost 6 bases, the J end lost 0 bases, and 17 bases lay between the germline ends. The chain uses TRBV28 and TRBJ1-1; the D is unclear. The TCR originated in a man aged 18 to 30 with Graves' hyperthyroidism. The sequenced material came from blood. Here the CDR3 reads CASRTTRVDMNTEAFF. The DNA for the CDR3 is TGTGCCAGCAGGACGACAAGGGTCGACATGAACACTGAAGCTTTCTTT.